The 27 T cell receptor beta chains given below trace back to one sample, sequenced in a study of beta chain features in type 1 diabetes. The study, taken as a whole, reports: Shortening that was moderate but significant affected the TCRB CDR3s of Type 1 diabetes patients in all four CD4+ subsets.

The entirety of the isolated RNA underwent reverse transcription, so expressed TCRB transcripts were sequenced. Produced via immunoSEQ multiplex PCR; TCRdb's table is partial and in-frame only. Here the sample spans some 160,000 clones, about 9% being singletons. No cognate antigen is known for these TCRs. Input material: central memory CD4+ T cells from blood. These TCRs come from a woman aged 25 to 45 with type 1 diabetes.

This clone was detected only a few times. The rearrangement links TRBV29-1 to TRBJ2-7, with TRBD1 identical over 7 bases. V lost 7 bases, J lost 2 bases, and 5 bases stayed unmatched. The germline gives CDR1 SQVTM, CDR2 ANQGSEA. This CDR3 has 12 amino acids. The CDR3: CSARTGPYEQYF. For the CDR3, the DNA is TGCAGCGCCCGGACAGGACCCTACGAGCAGTACTTC.

This clone appeared a few times. The genes are TRBV18 and TRBJ1-1; D is uncertain. Germline CDR1 and CDR2: KGHSH and LQKENI. V lost 3 bases to trimming and J lost 6 bases, with 17 bases between them. There are 15 residues in the CDR3. The CDR3 sequence: CASSPRMWGGAEAFF. In DNA, the CDR3 is TGTGCCAGCTCACCGAGGATGTGGGGAGGAGCTGAAGCTTTCTTT.

This clone was observed a handful of times. CDR3 amino acids: CASSQGLATDTQYF. The DNA for the CDR3 is TGTGCCAGCAGCCAAGGGTTAGCGACAGATACGCAGTATTTT. The chain recombines TRBV4-2 with TRBJ2-3; TRBD2 might be the D (5 bases). CDR1 LGHNA and CDR2 YNFKEQ come from the germline V gene. The germline V and J ends were trimmed by 1 base and 3 bases, with 8 bases remaining between them. The CDR3 is 14 amino acids.

This clone has a handful of counts. This chain links TRBV7-6 with TRBJ1-5; tentative D call: TRBD1 (6 bases). Between the trimmed V and J ends, which lost 0 bases and 7 bases, there was a span of 13 bases. Germline CDR1 SGHVS, CDR2 FNYEAQ. The CDR3 is made up of 15 amino acids. Here the CDR3 DNA reads TGTGCCAGCAGCTTAGCGCAGGGGTCAGGACAGCCCCAGCATTTT. Its translation: CASSLAQGSGQPQHF.

CDR3 protein: CASSGGGALNNEQFF. The DNA of the CDR3 is TGCGCCAGCAGCGGTGGGGGGGCGTTGAACAATGAGCAGTTCTTC. The chain combines TRBV5-1 with TRBJ2-1, with D maybe TRBD2 (7 bases). The CDR3 has 15 amino acids. The germline gives CDR1 SGHRS, CDR2 YFSETQ. V was shortened by 4 bases and J by 5 bases, with 16 bases between the two germline ends.

This clone was counted only a few times. This chain joins TRBV7-9 and TRBJ2-7, with D hard to call. The V gene lost 3 bases and the J gene lost 0 bases, with 12 bases spanning the gap. Germline V gene data show CDR1 as SEHNR and CDR2 as FQNEAQ (reference sequence). This CDR3 comprises 15 residues. The CDR3 nucleotides read TGTGCCAGCAGCTTCTCGGCAGCGAGCTCCTACGAGCAGTACTTC. Its protein is CASSFSAASSYEQYF.

The rearrangement links TRBV7-9 to TRBJ2-7, with 9 bases matching TRBD2. Per the germline V gene, CDR1 is SEHNR and CDR2 is FQNEAQ (reference sequence). CDR3 length: 15 residues. V was clipped by 5 bases and J by 6 bases; unmatched bases: 11. CDR3 in amino acids: CASSKSGLAFPEQYF. The CDR3, as DNA: TGTGCCAGCAGCAAATCAGGACTAGCGTTTCCCGAGCAGTACTTC.

The V gene is TRBV5-1, the J gene TRBJ1-1; D remains unclear. This CDR3 has 15 amino acids. Germline V lookup: CDR1 SGHRS, CDR2 YFSETQ. V was trimmed by 4 bases and J by 6 bases, leaving 19 bases between them. In nucleotides, the CDR3 is TGCGCCAGCAGCCCGGGGTTGATCGATCACGCTGAAGCTTTCTTT. Its protein product is CASSPGLIDHAEAFF.

The chain has TRBV29-1 and TRBJ2-1, with 9 nucleotides matching TRBD2. V lost 6 bases, J lost 7 bases, and 16 bases stayed unmatched. CDR3 length: 16 residues. Germline-derived CDR1 and CDR2 are SQVTM and ANQGSEA. The CDR3 DNA reads as TGCAGCGTGCTTCCGAACGTAGCGGGAGCGGGGAATGAGCAGTTCTTC. It is translated as CSVLPNVAGAGNEQFF.

The sample holds many counts of this clone. V gene TRBV27 combines with J gene TRBJ2-3; 8 nucleotides align to TRBD1. Germline CDR1 and CDR2: MNHEY and SMNVEV (reference sequence). Trimming cost V 8 bases and J 1 base; bases outside gene matches: 8. This CDR3 spans 15 amino acids. The DNA of the CDR3 is TGTGCCAGCGGCCAAGGACAGGGACGCACAGATACGCAGTATTTT. Amino acid sequence: CASGQGQGRTDTQYF.

The sample holds a few counts of this clone. The J gene is TRBJ2-1, the V gene TRBV2; D is possibly TRBD2 (5 bases). With 1 base removed from V and 7 bases from J, the gap between germline ends came to 17 bases. Germline V gene data show CDR1 as SNHLY and CDR2 as FYNNEI. This CDR3 spans 16 amino acids. The CDR3 DNA sequence: TGTGCCAGCAGTGAAGACGGACTTAGTGGAGGAAATGAGCAGTTCTTC. Encoded protein: CASSEDGLSGGNEQFF.

This clone turned up a few times. V is TRBV5-4 and J is TRBJ1-2; 7 bases are shared with TRBD1. V lost 4 bases, J lost 2 bases, and 2 bases stayed unmatched. CDR3 size: 13 residues. The germline V gene has CDR1 SGHNT and CDR2 YYREEE (reference sequence). CDR3 in DNA: TGTGCCAGCAGCCCGGACAGGAACTATGGCTACACCTTC. It is translated as CASSPDRNYGYTF. Full variable domain (rest looked up from reference TRBV5-4 and TRBJ1-2): ETGVTQSPTHLIKTRGQQVTLRCSSQSGHNTVSWYQQALGQGPQFIFQYYREEENGRGNFPPRFSGLQFPNYSSELNVNALELDDSALYLCASSPDRNYGYTFGSGTRLTVV.

This clone was counted ten times or more. The J gene is TRBJ1-5, the V gene TRBV19; 8 bases line up with TRBD1. The CDR3 is 15 amino acids. Germline V CDR1 and CDR2: LNHDA, SQIVND (reference sequence). V trimming: 4 bases; J trimming: 2 bases; junction bases outside the gene matches: 4. The CDR3 DNA follows: TGTGCCAGTAGTACAATACAGGGGGGCAATCAGCCCCAGCATTTT. Its translation: CASSTIQGGNQPQHF.

This clone was counted between two and nine times. The rearrangement uses TRBV6-5 and TRBJ2-1; the match to TRBD1 covers 7 bases. The V and J ends lost 8 bases and 5 bases, in that order; junction bases with no gene match: 9. Germline V gene lookup returns CDR1 MNHEY and CDR2 SVGAGI. The CDR3 runs 14 residues. The CDR3 DNA follows: TGTGCCAGCGGGACAGCACGGGGCAACAATGAGCAGTTCTTC. It is translated as CASGTARGNNEQFF.

This chain uses TRBV4-1 with TRBJ1-1; a possible D gene is TRBD1 (6 bases). In germline, CDR1 is MGHRA, CDR2 YSYEKL. Trimming cost V 2 bases and J 1 base, with 11 bases left between them. The CDR3 contains 15 residues. CDR3 sequence (DNA): TGCGCCAGCAGCCAACAGGGGATCACGAACACTGAAGCTTTCTTT. The encoded protein is CASSQQGITNTEAFF.

This sequence joins TRBV7-3 and TRBJ1-2; 8 nucleotides align to TRBD1. Trimming cost V 5 bases and J 2 bases; bases outside gene matches: 4. Germline CDR1 is SGHTA and CDR2 is FQGTGA. This CDR3 is 14 amino acids long. The CDR3, as DNA: TGTGCCAGCAGCCCTCGACAGGGGAACTATGGCTACACCTTC. Translation gives CASSPRQGNYGYTF. Supplemented by reference TRBV7-3 and TRBJ1-2, the full variable domain reads GAGVSQTPSNKVTEKGKYVELRCDPISGHTALYWYRQSLGQGPEFLIYFQGTGAADDSGLPNDRFFAVRPEGSVSTLKIQRTERGDSAVYLCASSPRQGNYGYTFGSGTRLTVV.

This rearrangement joins TRBV6-1 to TRBJ2-3; 10 bases agree with TRBD2. J gave up 2 bases and V 8 bases, and 7 bases lay outside the gene matches. Germline V gene data show CDR1 as MNHNS and CDR2 as SASEGT. This CDR3 has 15 amino acids. CDR3 DNA sequence: TGTGCCAGCGTGGCTAGCGGGAGCCCCACAGATACGCAGTATTTT. Translating gives CASVASGSPTDTQYF.

This rearrangement joins TRBV28 to TRBJ2-1; 8 bases line up with TRBD2. The V and J ends lost 2 bases and 0 bases, in that order; junction bases with no gene match: 9. The CDR3 loop spans 18 amino acids. Per germline, CDR1 MDHEN and CDR2 SYDVKM. DNA of the CDR3: TGTGCCAGCAGTTTACGGCTGGACAGCGGGAGCTCCTACAATGAGCAGTTCTTC. Its translation is CASSLRLDSGSSYNEQFF.

This clone has only a few counts. The V and J genes are TRBV19 and TRBJ1-1; 8 bases align to TRBD1. Germline V gene data show CDR1 as LNHDA and CDR2 as SQIVND (reference sequence). The CDR3 is made up of 15 amino acids. V was pared by 1 base and J by 5 bases, with 6 bases of the junction left unmatched. CDR3 sequence reads: CASSIAVRGRTEAFF. The CDR3 bases are TGTGCCAGTAGTATAGCAGTCAGGGGGCGGACTGAAGCTTTCTTT.

This clone was counted only a few times. The chain has TRBV30 and TRBJ2-1; D is possibly TRBD2 (6 bases). Per the germline V gene, CDR1 is GTSNPN and CDR2 is SVGIG (reference sequence). The CDR3 runs to 13 residues. Trimming shortened V by 3 bases and J by 1 base, and 7 bases separated the two germline ends. The CDR3 bases are TGTGCCTGGAGCCTAGCGTCCTACAATGAGCAGTTCTTC. It specifies CAWSLASYNEQFF.

A note on this clone: The junction differs from germline at one of its ends, possibly a read error. The chain employs TRBV10-3 and TRBJ2-1; 8 nucleotides align to TRBD2. The CDR3 has 15 residues. The germline gives CDR1 ENHRY, CDR2 SYGVKD. This CDR3 reads CATSISTGGYNEQFF. The CDR3 DNA sequence: TGTGCCACCAGTATCTCGACGGGAGGGTACAATGAGCAGTTCTTC.

The chain uses TRBV5-1 and TRBJ2-4, with TRBD1 identical over 7 bases. Germline loops: CDR1 SGHRS, CDR2 YFSETQ. The CDR3 sequence is 14 residues long. With 6 bases clipped from V and 2 bases from J, the junction kept 5 bases outside the gene matches. The CDR3 is CASTVQGTKNIQYF. The CDR3 DNA reads as TGCGCCAGCACCGTACAGGGGACCAAAAACATTCAGTACTTC.

There are a few counts of this clone. The J gene is TRBJ2-1, the V gene TRBV7-9, with TRBD2 matching 7 bases. V shed 2 bases, J shed 4 bases, and the junction held 11 bases outside the gene matches. Germline CDR1 and CDR2: SEHNR and FQNEAQ (reference sequence). This CDR3 is 17 amino acids long. CDR3 region: CASSLIMGEGAYNEQFF. DNA of the CDR3: TGTGCCAGCAGCTTAATCATGGGGGAGGGCGCGTACAATGAGCAGTTCTTC.

A few counts support this clone. The chain has TRBV5-5 and TRBJ2-7; D uncertain. Germline-derived CDR1 and CDR2 are SGHKS and YYEKEE (reference sequence). CDR3 length: 11 amino acids. V was shortened by 2 bases and J by 2 bases, with 2 bases between the two germline ends. CDR3 bases: TGTGCCAGCAGCTTCACCTACGAGCAGTACTTC. Its protein product is CASSFTYEQYF.

This chain connects TRBV15 to TRBJ2-2; maybe TRBD1 (5 bases). Germline V CDR1 and CDR2: LNHNV, YYDKDF (reference sequence). This CDR3 has 15 residues. With 2 bases removed from V and 1 base from J, the gap between germline ends came to 8 bases. Here the CDR3 DNA reads TGTGCCACCAGCAGACCTACAGGGAACACCGGGGAGCTGTTTTTT. The encoded protein is CATSRPTGNTGELFF.

This clone has more than one count but fewer than ten. An end of the junction differs from the germline gene, which may be a read error. This chain uses TRBV7-7 with TRBJ2-5; the D is unclear. CDR1 and CDR2 (germline): SSHAT, FNYEAQ (reference sequence). The length of the CDR3 is 14 residues. This chain's CDR3 is CASSPVISQETQYF. CDR3 in DNA: TGTGCTAGCAGCCCCGTTATCTCTCAAGAGACCCAGTACTTC.

This clone has just a few counts. This chain connects TRBV9 to TRBJ2-2; no reliable D call. This CDR3 has 16 amino acids. Germline assignment: CDR1 SGDLS and CDR2 YYNGEE. V shed 4 bases and J shed 4 bases, with 17 bases lying between them. CDR3 sequence reads: CASSPHGWSGTGELFF. For the CDR3, the DNA is TGTGCCAGCAGCCCCCATGGTTGGTCGGGCACCGGGGAGCTGTTTTTT.